The 11 T cell receptor beta chains below come from one sample, sequenced in a study of blood T cell repertoires in COVID-19. Clones were read by immunoSEQ multiplex PCR, and TCRdb kept only the in-frame ones, dropping some. The table lists some 66,000 clones, 85% to 90% of them singletons. Sequenced: peripheral blood. The receptors originated from a man aged 50 to 60 with active COVID-19.

The rearrangement links TRBV7-9 to TRBJ1-3, with D maybe TRBD1 (5 bases). CDR3 length: 17 amino acids. The germline V and J ends were trimmed by 5 bases and 4 bases, with 21 bases remaining between them. Germline loops: CDR1 SEHNR, CDR2 FQNEAQ (reference sequence). The CDR3 is CASSTRYPTGRGNTIYF. CDR3 coding DNA: TGTGCCAGCAGCACTCGATACCCTACAGGACGAGGAAACACCATATATTTT.

V gene TRBV7-9 combines with J gene TRBJ2-1; 11 nucleotides match TRBD2. V shed 3 bases and J 4 bases; nucleotides not matched to a gene: 2. This CDR3 contains 15 residues. Germline values: CDR1 SEHNR, CDR2 FQNEAQ (reference sequence). This chain's CDR3 is CASSLGLAVYNEQFF. The CDR3 DNA sequence: TGTGCCAGCAGCTTGGGACTAGCGGTGTACAATGAGCAGTTCTTC.

V and J are TRBV2 and TRBJ1-4; 12 nucleotides align to TRBD1. Losses at the gene ends were 2 bases for V and 8 bases for J; bases not matched to a gene: 3. Germline V CDR1 and CDR2: SNHLY, FYNNEI. The CDR3 covers 15 residues. The CDR3 sequence is CASSELGQGAEKLFF. The CDR3 nucleotides read TGTGCCAGCAGTGAATTGGGACAGGGGGCGGAAAAACTGTTTTTT.

The rearrangement links TRBV5-1 to TRBJ2-1; TRBD2 aligns across 11 bases. This CDR3 is 14 amino acids long. V lost 6 bases and J lost 5; bases outside the gene matches: 4. Germline CDR1 reads SGHRS; CDR2 reads YFSETQ. The CDR3 protein is CASTSSGGHNEQFF. The DNA of the CDR3 is TGCGCCAGCACCTCTAGCGGGGGGCACAATGAGCAGTTCTTC.

This chain links TRBV11-3 with TRBJ2-6; 9 bases fit TRBD1. From germline, CDR1 is SGHNT and CDR2 YENEEA. CDR3 length: 18 amino acids. Trimming at V came to 5 bases and at J to 0 bases, leaving 8 bases not matched to a gene. The CDR3 region has the DNA TGTGCCAGCAGCCCGGGACAGGGAAGGTCCTCTGGGGCCAACGTCCTGACTTTC. Translating gives CASSPGQGRSSGANVLTF.

The chain carries TRBV20-1 and TRBJ1-2; the D is unclear. The CDR3 is made up of 11 amino acids. CDR1 and CDR2 from the germline V gene are DFQATT and SNEGSKA (reference sequence). Trimming left V 6 bases short and J 4 bases short, with 9 bases between. The CDR3, as DNA: TGCAGTGCCCCCCTCTCCTATGGCTACACCTTC. This codes for CSAPLSYGYTF.

The gene calls are TRBV5-1 and TRBJ2-2; 7 bases match TRBD2. The CDR3 is 16 amino acids. V was clipped by 2 bases and J by 1 base; unmatched bases: 5. Germline CDR1 is SGHRS and CDR2 is YFSETQ. CDR3: CASSLLTSLNTGELFF. The CDR3 nucleotides are TGCGCCAGCAGCTTACTGACTAGCCTGAACACCGGGGAGCTGTTTTTT.

In this sample, this clone turned up a few times. The rearrangement joins TRBV6-5 to TRBJ2-1; 9 bases match TRBD1. CDR3 length: 16 residues. In germline, CDR1 is MNHEY, CDR2 SVGAGI. The V and J ends lost 0 bases and 3 bases, in that order; junction bases with no gene match: 3. The DNA of the CDR3 is TGTGCCAGCAGTTACTCGGACAGGGGAAACTACAATGAGCAGTTCTTC. The encoded protein is CASSYSDRGNYNEQFF.

For the CDR3, the DNA is TGCGCCAGCAGCTTCGGACTAGCGGGCAAGCAGTTCTTC. Amino acid sequence: CASSFGLAGKQFF. The gene calls are TRBV5-1 and TRBJ2-1; TRBD2 aligns across 11 bases. CDR1 is SGHRS, CDR2 YFSETQ, per germline. After removal of 2 bases from V and 11 bases from J, the junction contained 3 bases not matched to a gene. CDR3 length equals 13 residues.

This rearrangement joins TRBV6-1 to TRBJ1-4, with 7 nucleotides matching TRBD1. The CDR3 is 14 amino acids. Germline lookup yields CDR1 MNHNS and CDR2 SASEGT. J lost 7 bases, V lost 3 bases, and 5 bases had no gene match. In nucleotides, the CDR3 is TGTGCCAGCAGTGAGACAGGGTTGGGTGAAAAACTGTTTTTT. This codes for CASSETGLGEKLFF.

The gene calls are TRBV7-9 and TRBJ1-1; TRBD1 is a possible D gene (5 bases). The CDR3 contains 16 residues. V was trimmed by 3 bases and J by 1 base, leaving 15 bases between them. Germline CDR1 reads SEHNR; CDR2 reads FQNEAQ (reference sequence). Here the CDR3 reads CASSLYGSRANTEAFF. The CDR3 DNA reads TGTGCCAGCAGCTTGTACGGGAGCAGGGCGAACACTGAAGCTTTCTTT.